The entry below gives a single T cell receptor (beta chain) sequence along with its context. This clonotype was recorded many times. The antigen it recognizes is unknown. Base qualities are not provided; no much larger clone lies one nucleotide away. Libraries were made using 5' RACE. The data were produced on an Illumina HiSeq 2500. The second PCR ran for roughly 7 to 11 cycles and used a J-beta primer mix along with a sample-barcoded 5' primer. A template-switch 5' adaptor carrying 12 random nucleotides introduced a unique molecular identifier onto each TCR beta cDNA molecule. At least 3 million CDR3-containing paired-end reads were obtained from each sample. The Mint cDNA synthesis kit, primed by a TRBC-specific oligonucleotide, was used to synthesize first-strand cDNA from all RNA. Following uracil-DNA glycosylase treatment, a first 18-cycle PCR with universal primers M1SS and BC2_uni_R was performed on all cDNA. The source study handled its data this way. For normalization, 1 million high-quality reads, each with a distinct molecular identifier, were randomly selected from each sample. Instead of being binned into consensus sequences, reads that shared molecular identifiers were thrown out. CDR3 identification, clonotype clustering and error correction used MiTCR with a Q25 quality threshold and the strictest error-elimination algorithm. A nonparametric unseen species model with Euler transformation was used to estimate lower-bound total TCR beta diversity. TCRdb cleaned the public reads at Q25 with fastp, built clones with MiXCR and kept in-frame beta chains. Each entry merges the rows of one CDR3 protein and shows their most common DNA and genes. Here the V and J calls rest on TCRdb's processing, not on the authors' analysis. This sample holds some 790,000 distinct CDR3 sequences; under 35% were observed only once. 15% to 20% of the sample rests with the top ten.

The data were taken from a study of blood T cells in healthy people across ages (dated by TCRdb to 2015 to 2017). At the level of the whole study: In model experiments, template switching captured about one uniquely barcoded TCR beta cDNA molecule for every two T cells. Using deep sequencing normalized with unique cDNA molecular identifiers, the study measured how TCR beta repertoire diversity changes with age. The donors were divided into four age groups: young (average around 15 years), middle-aged (about 39), aged (about 61) and long-lived (approximately 74). Donors of different ages were randomly distributed across sequencing lanes to avoid experimental bias. Using the same blood draw, the study looked at two additional independent replicas of 1 million unique cDNA reads for two donors, one aged 18 to 30 and the other aged 80 or older.

What the study reported, not specific to this receptor: The long-lived group showed more naive CD4+ T cells, fewer expanded clones and increased TCR diversity than the aged group, suggesting age selection. Donor CMV infection status was unknown, potentially confounding age-related changes in expanded clonotypes. Because profiling used bulk unsorted PBMCs, naive and antigen-experienced compartments could not be compared conclusively. Estimates of total diversity from one million sequenced T cells were regarded as lower bounds and underestimates. There was a strong correlation between observed TCR beta diversity and the percentage of naive T cells measured by flow cytometry. Observed TCR beta diversity per million T cells fell roughly linearly with age, and a significant reduction was already apparent by age around 40.

Systemically healthy Caucasian individuals from Russia, 39 in total and aged roughly 6 to 95 years, were included as donors. Approximately 10 milliliters of peripheral blood were collected from each donor into EDTA-treated Vacutainer tubes. PBMCs were isolated by Ficoll-Paque density-gradient centrifugation, with at least 6 million obtained per sample. Total RNA was extracted from PBMCs with Trizol reagent, with at least 5.5 micrograms obtained per sample. For every donor, an aliquot of PBMCs went through flow cytometry to measure the percentages of naive CD45RAhigh/CD27high T cells. The sample was blood. The source of this sequence is an elderly woman in good health.

The encoded CDR3 is CASSPVGWEGLLGQYF. The nucleotides are TGCGCCAGCAGCCCGGTAGGGTGGGAAGGCCTTCTTGGGCAGTACTTC. This receptor chain uses TRBV5-1 and TRBJ2-7; confidence is insufficient to name the D gene. The CDR3 goes from the cysteine to the phenylalanine over 16 residues. The read is trimmed to its CDR3 DNA, 48 bases read in frame from base 1. From the germline V gene, CDR1 is SGHRS and CDR2 is YFSETQ. V and J lose 4 bases and 9 bases, and a span of 26 bases separates them.